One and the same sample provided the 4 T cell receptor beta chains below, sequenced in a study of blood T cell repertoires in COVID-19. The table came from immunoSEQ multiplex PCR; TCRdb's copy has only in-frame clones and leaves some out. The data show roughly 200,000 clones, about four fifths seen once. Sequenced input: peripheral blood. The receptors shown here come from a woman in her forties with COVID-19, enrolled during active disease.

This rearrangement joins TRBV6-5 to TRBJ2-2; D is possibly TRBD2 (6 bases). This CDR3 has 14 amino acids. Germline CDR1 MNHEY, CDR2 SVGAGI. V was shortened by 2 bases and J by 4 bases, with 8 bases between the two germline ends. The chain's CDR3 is CASSYDSGTGELFF. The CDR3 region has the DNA TGTGCCAGCAGTTACGATAGCGGCACCGGGGAGCTGTTTTTT.

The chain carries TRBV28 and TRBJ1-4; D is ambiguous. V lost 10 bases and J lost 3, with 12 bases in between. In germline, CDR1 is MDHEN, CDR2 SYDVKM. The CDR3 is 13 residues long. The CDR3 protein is CATEVVANEKLFF. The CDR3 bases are TGTGCCACTGAAGTGGTAGCTAATGAAAAACTGTTTTTT.

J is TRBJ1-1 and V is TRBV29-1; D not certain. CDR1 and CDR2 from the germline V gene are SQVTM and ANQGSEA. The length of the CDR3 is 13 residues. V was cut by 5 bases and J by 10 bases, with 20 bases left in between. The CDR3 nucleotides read TGCAGCGTTTTGTACAGCGAGGGCTTGGGAGCTTTCTTT. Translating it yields CSVLYSEGLGAFF.

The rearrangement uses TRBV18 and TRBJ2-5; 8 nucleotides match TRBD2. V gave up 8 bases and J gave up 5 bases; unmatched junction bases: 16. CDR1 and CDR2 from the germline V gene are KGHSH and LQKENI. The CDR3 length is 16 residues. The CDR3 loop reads CASHESGGLPGETQYF. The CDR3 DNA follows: TGTGCCAGCCACGAAAGCGGGGGACTACCCGGGGAGACCCAGTACTTC.